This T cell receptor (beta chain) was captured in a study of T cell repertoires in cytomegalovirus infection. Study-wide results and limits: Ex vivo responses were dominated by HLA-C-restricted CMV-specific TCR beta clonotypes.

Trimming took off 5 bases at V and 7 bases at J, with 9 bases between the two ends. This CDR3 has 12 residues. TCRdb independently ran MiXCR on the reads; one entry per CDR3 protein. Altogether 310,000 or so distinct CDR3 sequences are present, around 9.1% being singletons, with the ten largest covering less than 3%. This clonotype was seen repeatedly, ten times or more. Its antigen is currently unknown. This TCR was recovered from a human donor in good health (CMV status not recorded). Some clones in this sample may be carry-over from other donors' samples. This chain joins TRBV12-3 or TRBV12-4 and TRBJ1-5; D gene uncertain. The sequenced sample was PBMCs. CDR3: CASSAGRQPQHF. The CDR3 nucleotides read TGTGCCAGCAGTGCCGGACGGCAGCCCCAGCATTTT.